Detailed here is one TCR beta chain. Its antigen is currently unknown. Germline is not matched at one junction end, which may reflect a read error. The input was 500 ng total RNA; TCR beta cDNA was made from it with a constant-region primer. Each TCR beta library was derived from three nested multiplex PCR rounds that employed slightly modified ARM-PCR. TRBV1-TRBV30 forward primers paired with a C-beta reverse primer drove the first two PCR rounds, ten to eleven cycles each. TCRdb analysed the multiplex PCR reads with MiXCR anew, one entry per CDR3 protein. The sample includes tens of thousands of distinct CDR3 sequences, approximately 70% of them seen just once. The CDR3 runs to 12 residues. CDR1 and CDR2 (germline): LNHDA, SQIVND (reference sequence). For each extraction, RNA and DNA were obtained together from approximately 20-30 mg of unsorted bulk tissue. This record belongs to a study of tumor-infiltrating lymphocytes in primary liver carcinoma. Study conclusions and caveats: Pairs comparing tumor with adjacent tissue or blood overlapped less than pairs drawn from tumor regions. With p = 0.039, the top-250-clone fraction in tumors significantly exceeded that in blood.

This TCR was sampled from a man aged 35 to 55 with primary liver carcinoma and hepatitis B virus infection. The chain uses TRBV19 and TRBJ2-1; 7 bases line up with TRBD1. Sequenced material: liver tumor tissue from sampling region 2. Subset: tumor region T2, inferior pole. As DNA, the CDR3 is TGTGTCAGTAGTATAGAGGACAGGACCCTGACCTTC. Its protein is CVSSIEDRTLTF.